This T cell receptor beta chain emerged from a study of shared clonotypes between healthy human individuals. Overall study: Researchers assigned three CD4 naive, three CD4 memory, two CD8 naive and one CD8 memory plate to each donor.

Into CD45RA+ naive and CD45RA-negative memory subsets, the CD4+ cells were split. Samples underwent the assay at deep level. The method was immunoSEQ multiplex PCR; TCRdb's version includes in-frame clones alone and lacks a portion of them. The sample holds fewer than 1.6 million clones, 97% to 99% seen once. For this clone: Its antigen is unidentified.

Study outcomes and limitations: Sampling included only blood; tissue repertoires likely differ.

This clonotype was obtained from a man under 40 in good health. Sequenced material: naive CD4+ T cells sorted from blood. Subset specified: CD45RA+ positively selected.

DNA of the CDR3: TGTGCCAACCCTGACTGGCCCCCCGGGGAGCTGTTTTTT. Residues: CANPDWPPGELFF. This sequence joins TRBV7-9 and TRBJ2-2, with D unresolved. This CDR3 region has 13 residues. Germline V gene data show CDR1 as SEHNR and CDR2 as FQNEAQ (reference sequence). V lost 10 bases and J 6 bases, leaving 15 bases between the germline ends.